These 17 T cell receptor beta chains originate from one sample sequenced in a study of blood T cells in healthy people across ages. A sample-barcoded 5' primer and a J-beta primer mix were used in a second PCR of about 6 to 11 cycles. TCRdb independently ran MiXCR on the 5' RACE reads; one entry per CDR3 protein. This sample has roughly 650,000 distinct CDR3 sequences; roughly 32% occur once, and the top ten carry roughly 14%. The specimen was blood. Receptors were obtained from a woman of 80 years or more in good health.

This clonotype was detected only a few times. It may be a read error: a sequence one base away is much more abundant. The chain has TRBV20-1 and TRBJ2-3, with D unclear. Germline V gives CDR1 DFQATT, CDR2 SNEGSKA (reference sequence). The CDR3 sequence is 11 residues long. CDR3 protein: CRAAPSNTQYF. CDR3 in DNA: TGCAGGGCTGCCCCATCGAATACGCAGTATTTT.

This clonotype has ten or more counts. V and J are TRBV7-2 and TRBJ2-3, with 7 bases identical to TRBD2. Germline V CDR1 and CDR2: SGHTA, FQGNSA. V shed 0 bases, J shed 2 bases, and the junction held 2 bases outside the gene matches. This CDR3 has 15 residues. CDR3: CASSLAGGDTDTQYF. Here the CDR3 DNA reads TGTGCCAGCAGCTTAGCGGGGGGGGACACAGATACGCAGTATTTT.

This clonotype occurred many times. The CDR3 region has the DNA TGTGCCTGGAGCGCTACTAGCGGGGGGGCCAAGAAGTCCTACAATGAGCAGTTCTTC. Protein sequence: CAWSATSGGAKKSYNEQFF. J is TRBJ2-1 and V is TRBV30; TRBD2 agrees at 13 bases. Germline values: CDR1 GTSNPN, CDR2 SVGIG (reference sequence). The CDR3 is 19 amino acids. The J segment lost 1 base and the V segment lost 3 bases, leaving 12 bases of the junction unmatched.

The table lists this clonotype with many counts. This rearrangement joins TRBV30 to TRBJ2-3, with a weak D call TRBD1 (5 bases). Germline values: CDR1 GTSNPN, CDR2 SVGIG (reference sequence). CDR3 length: 13 amino acids. V was clipped by 0 bases and J by 4 bases, with 8 bases between them. This CDR3 reads CAWSVAGPDTQYF. The CDR3 region has the DNA TGTGCCTGGAGTGTAGCAGGGCCAGATACGCAGTATTTT.

This clonotype was seen many times. This chain joins TRBV7-2 and TRBJ1-6; the D is unclear. Germline CDR1 is SGHTA and CDR2 is FQGNSA. Trimming stripped 0 bases from V and 5 bases from J, with 8 bases between. This CDR3 region has 15 residues. DNA for the CDR3: TGTGCCAGCAGCTTAGCTCAGCCAGATAATTCACCCCTCCACTTT. Translating it yields CASSLAQPDNSPLHF.

On this clonotype itself: Compared with germline, one end of the junction differs, possibly owing to a read error. V and J are TRBV14 and TRBJ2-4; 7 bases agree with TRBD1. The DNA end lines up better with TRBJ2-7; the J call may be wrong. Germline CDR1 and CDR2: SGHDN and FVKESK. CDR3 length equals 13 residues. The CDR3 nucleotides read TGTGCCAGCAACCAAGACAGGGTTGGCGAGCAGTACTTC. Translating it yields CASNQDRVGEQYF.

This clonotype was counted many times. The rearrangement links TRBV29-1 to TRBJ2-5; TRBD2 matches 8 bases. Trimming cost V 3 bases and J 9 bases; bases outside gene matches: 6. Per germline, CDR1 SQVTM and CDR2 ANQGSEA. The CDR3 is 12 residues long. This CDR3 reads CSVDASGGPQYF. DNA of the CDR3: TGCAGCGTTGATGCGTCGGGAGGGCCCCAGTACTTC.

The chain uses TRBV5-1 and TRBJ1-4; TRBD1 agrees at 7 bases. The germline V gene has CDR1 SGHRS and CDR2 YFSETQ. Unmatched junction bases numbered 9, after V lost 3 bases and J lost 7 bases. CDR3 length: 15 residues. The CDR3 coding sequence is TGCGCCAGCAGCTCGACAGGGCGGGGTACTGAAAAACTGTTTTTT. Translation gives CASSSTGRGTEKLFF.

This clonotype has ten or more counts. This sequence joins TRBV7-2 and TRBJ1-1, with a tentative D call TRBD1 (6 bases). Trimming cost V 5 bases and J 4 bases, with 20 bases left between them. The CDR3 sequence is 16 residues long. From germline, CDR1 is SGHTA and CDR2 FQGNSA. The CDR3 DNA reads TGTGCCAGCAGCCCAACCGCCAGGGGCGGAAGCACTGAAGCTTTCTTT. Encoded protein: CASSPTARGGSTEAFF.

About this clonotype: A read error is possible here, since a much larger clone lies one base away. V is TRBV5-1 and J is TRBJ1-4; TRBD1 agrees at 9 bases. Per the germline V gene, CDR1 is SGHRS and CDR2 is YFSETQ. The CDR3 extends over 15 amino acids. The CDR3 DNA sequence: TGCGCCAGCAGCGCCGGTGGACAGGGGAGCGAAAAACGGTTTTTT. It is translated as CASSAGGQGSEKRFF.

The chain recombines TRBV18 with TRBJ1-1, with D possibly TRBD1 on 6 matching bases. Trimming left V 5 bases short and J 1 base short, with 14 bases between. Germline CDR1 is KGHSH and CDR2 is LQKENI. The CDR3 has 15 residues. CDR3 sequence reads: CASSSATGSNTEAFF. CDR3 nucleotide sequence: TGTGCCAGCTCATCTGCGACAGGCTCGAACACTGAAGCTTTCTTT.

This rearrangement joins TRBV5-1 to TRBJ2-7; D not certain. The CDR3 totals 14 residues. The V end was cut by 3 bases, the J end by 2 bases, with 12 bases between. Germline V gives CDR1 SGHRS, CDR2 YFSETQ. The CDR3 here is CASSWDDKTYEQYF. The CDR3 DNA follows: TGCGCCAGCAGCTGGGATGACAAAACCTACGAGCAGTACTTC.

J is TRBJ2-7 and V is TRBV20-1, with 7 bases aligning to TRBD1. The tail of the sequence fits TRBJ2-5 better, so the J call may be wrong. Looked up from germline, CDR1 is DFQATT and CDR2 is SNEGSKA (reference sequence). CDR3 length: 15 amino acids. In DNA form, the CDR3 reads TGCAGTGCTAGAGATGGGAGCCATCCAGGGGGGACCCAGTACTTC. This codes for CSARDGSHPGGTQYF.

About this clonotype: Since a much larger clone is just one base distant, this may be a read error. The gene calls are TRBV7-2 and TRBJ2-2; 7 bases fit TRBD1. This CDR3 is 13 amino acids long. Germline V gene lookup returns CDR1 SGHTA and CDR2 FQGNSA. CDR3 residues: CASSWKGAWERFF. CDR3 nucleotide sequence: TGTGCCAGCAGCTGGAAGGGGGCGTGGGAGCGGTTTTTT.

Many counts were recorded for this clonotype. This sequence joins TRBV9 and TRBJ2-5; D possibly matches TRBD1 or TRBD2 (5 bases each). The CDR3 totals 16 residues. CDR1 SGDLS and CDR2 YYNGEE come from the germline V gene. V lost 4 bases, J lost 1 base, and 17 bases lay in between. CDR3 DNA sequence: TGTGCCAGCAGCCCCGATCGGCAGGGACCCCAAGAGACCCAGTACTTC. Residues: CASSPDRQGPQETQYF.

This clonotype has at least ten counts. The V and J genes are TRBV7-9 and TRBJ2-7; D gene unclear. V lost 5 bases, J lost 1 base, and 12 bases lay in between. This CDR3 region has 14 residues. Germline V gene sequence: CDR1 SEHNR, CDR2 FQNEAQ (reference sequence). The CDR3 DNA sequence: TGTGCCAGCAGCCCCGGAACACGATCCTACGAGCAGTACTTC. As protein: CASSPGTRSYEQYF.

The chain joins TRBV7-9 to TRBJ2-6; 8 nucleotides line up with TRBD1. CDR3 size: 19 residues. Germline-derived CDR1 and CDR2 are SEHNR and FQNEAQ (reference sequence). V lost 5 bases, J lost 1 base, and 13 bases stayed unmatched. The CDR3 loop is CASSPGPGQARSGANVLTF. In DNA, the CDR3 is TGTGCCAGCAGCCCAGGTCCGGGACAGGCCCGTTCTGGGGCCAACGTCCTGACTTTC.